Each of the 6 T cell receptor beta chains below was sequenced from the same sample in a study of T cell responses to AZD1222 COVID-19 vaccine (dated by TCRdb to 2020 to 2022). The protocol used for the library was the immunoSEQ multiplex PCR assay. TCRdb took this table from immuneACCESS and kept in-frame rearrangements with V and J called. Such tables lack part of the clones; where checked against another copy, unresolved V genes explain under half of the gap, and the rest is unexplained. Here the sample has roughly 150,000 clones; around 88% occur a single time. Of the sample, 2% to 2.5% is held by the ten largest clones. The time point tag for this specimen amounts to: baseline before first vaccination. The sequences come from peripheral blood, collected on day 0 of AZD1222 vaccination. The receptors derive from an adult in good health.

The rearrangement links TRBV18 to TRBJ1-3; D possibly corresponds to TRBD1 (5 bases). Germline CDR1 and CDR2: KGHSH and LQKENI. The CDR3 spans 17 residues. Trimming took off 1 base at V and 0 bases at J, with 13 bases between the two ends. CDR3 nucleotides: TGTGCCAGCTCACCACTTCTCCCAGGGAACTCTGGAAACACCATATATTTT. Its protein is CASSPLLPGNSGNTIYF.

The J gene is TRBJ2-7, the V gene TRBV7-2, with 8 bases lining up with TRBD1. This CDR3 is built from 13 residues. V was clipped by 4 bases and J by 6 bases; unmatched bases: 5. CDR1 is SGHTA and CDR2 is FQGNSA in the germline V gene. CDR3 DNA sequence: TGTGCCAGCAGCTCGGACAGGGCGGGCGAGCAGTACTTC. This sequence encodes CASSSDRAGEQYF.

Comment on this clone: The sample contains more than one DNA sequence encoding this CDR3. The J gene is TRBJ1-3, the V gene TRBV9; D is unclear. CDR1 and CDR2 from the germline V gene are SGDLS and YYNGEE. The germline V and J ends were trimmed by 4 bases and 4 bases, with 3 bases remaining between them. This CDR3 region has 11 residues. The CDR3 region is CASSFGNTIYF. CDR3 coding DNA: TGTGCCAGCAGCTTCGGAAACACCATATATTTT.

The gene calls are TRBV11-2 and TRBJ2-1; 13 bases agree with TRBD2. With V trimmed by 5 bases and J by 0 bases, 7 bases remained unmatched. Germline V gene sequence: CDR1 SGHAT, CDR2 FQNNGV. This CDR3 has 18 residues. CDR3 sequence: CASSRTSGSWSSYNEQFF. CDR3 sequence (DNA): TGTGCCAGCAGCCGGACTAGCGGGAGTTGGAGCTCCTACAATGAGCAGTTCTTC.

The chain couples TRBV5-6 to TRBJ2-3; 11 nucleotides line up with TRBD2. With V trimmed by 4 bases and J by 5 bases, 3 bases remained unmatched. This CDR3 is built from 14 residues. Germline loops: CDR1 SGHDT, CDR2 YYEEEE. CDR3 sequence reads: CASSHGLAGDTQYF. The CDR3 DNA reads TGTGCCAGCAGCCACGGACTAGCGGGAGATACGCAGTATTTT.

The V call is TRBV19, the J call TRBJ1-2; D is unclear. The V gene's germline CDR1 is LNHDA and CDR2 SQIVND (reference sequence). The CDR3 runs 13 residues. Trimming cost V 7 bases and J 2 bases, with 11 bases left between them. This CDR3 is CASNNQENYGYTF. In nucleotides, the CDR3 is TGTGCCAGTAACAATCAGGAGAACTATGGCTACACCTTC.